A single sample is the source of the 4 T cell receptor beta chains below, sequenced in a study of CD8 T cells in ankylosing spondylitis. TCRdb re-called the 5' RACE reads through MiXCR, storing one row per CDR3 protein. The data show approximately 340,000 distinct CDR3 sequences, 14% to 15% seen once. Sequenced material: blood, either unsorted or a sorted T cell fraction (not recorded which). The receptors shown here come from a male donor with ankylosing spondylitis or in good health (not recorded which).

The chain links TRBV5-1 to TRBJ2-1; D tentatively fits TRBD1 or TRBD2 (5 bases each). The germline V gene encodes CDR1 SGHRS and CDR2 YFSETQ. CDR3 length: 15 amino acids. Trimming took 1 base from V and 3 from J, leaving 11 bases between them. The CDR3 reads CASSLSGGFYNEQFF. For the CDR3, the DNA is TGCGCCAGCAGCTTGAGTGGGGGTTTCTACAATGAGCAGTTCTTC.

V and J are TRBV3-1 and TRBJ2-5; 7 bases map to TRBD2. This CDR3 comprises 15 residues. The germline CDR1 and CDR2 sequences are LGHDT and YNNKEL (reference sequence). V gave up 1 base and J gave up 4 bases; unmatched junction bases: 6. In DNA, the CDR3 is TGTGCCAGCAGCCAAGTCGCGGTAGCGGGAGAGACCCAGTACTTC. Its translation is CASSQVAVAGETQYF.

This clonotype was counted ten times or more. The J gene is TRBJ1-4, the V gene TRBV2; D ambiguous. CDR1 is SNHLY, CDR2 FYNNEI, per germline. The CDR3 covers 13 residues. V lost 1 base to trimming and J lost 8 bases, with 8 bases between them. The CDR3 spells CASSEGGGEKLFF. CDR3 nucleotide sequence: TGTGCCAGCAGTGAAGGGGGAGGCGAAAAACTGTTTTTT.

V and J are TRBV15 and TRBJ1-2; weak D call: TRBD1 (5 bases). The CDR3 extends over 13 amino acids. CDR1 is LNHNV and CDR2 is YYDKDF in the germline V gene (reference sequence). Deletions cut 5 bases from V and 2 bases from J, with 9 bases between. The chain's CDR3 is CATSGGANYGYTF. In DNA form, the CDR3 reads TGTGCCACCAGCGGAGGGGCGAACTATGGCTACACCTTC. Full variable domain (outside the CDR3, taken from reference TRBV15 and TRBJ1-2): DAMVIQNPRYQVTQFGKPVTLSCSQTLNHNVMYWYQQKSSQAPKLLFHYYDKDFNNEADTPDNFQSRRPNTSFCFLDIRSPGLGDTAMYLCATSGGANYGYTFGSGTRLTVV.